This record looks at one T cell receptor beta chain sequence and its context. The data derive from a study of blood T cell repertoires in COVID-19. Trimming removed 4 bases from V and 3 bases from J, with 13 bases in between. The CDR3 sequence is 15 residues long. CDR1 is SGHRS, CDR2 YFSETQ, per germline. TCRdb's table, derived via immunoSEQ multiplex PCR, lists solely in-frame clones and lacks some. This sample has more than 75,000 clones, with 65% to 90% found just once. The rearrangement links TRBV5-1 to TRBJ1-4; D is unresolved. The sequence was obtained from an elderly man with active or convalescent COVID-19. The sequenced material came from peripheral blood. The CDR3 nucleotides read TGCGCCAGCAGCGGAGGGTTTCAATCTAATGAAAAACTGTTTTTT. Protein sequence: CASSGGFQSNEKLFF.